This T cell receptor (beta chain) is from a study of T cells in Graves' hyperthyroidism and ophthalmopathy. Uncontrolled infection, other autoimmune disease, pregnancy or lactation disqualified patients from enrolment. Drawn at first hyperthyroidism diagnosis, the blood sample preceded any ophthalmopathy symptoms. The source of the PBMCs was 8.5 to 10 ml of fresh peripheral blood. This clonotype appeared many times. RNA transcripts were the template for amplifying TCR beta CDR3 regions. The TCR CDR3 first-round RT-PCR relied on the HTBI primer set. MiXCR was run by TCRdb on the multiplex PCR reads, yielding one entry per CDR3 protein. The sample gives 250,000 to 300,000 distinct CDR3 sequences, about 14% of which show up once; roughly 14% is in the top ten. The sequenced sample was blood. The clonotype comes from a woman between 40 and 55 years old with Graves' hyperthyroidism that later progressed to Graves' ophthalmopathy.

DNA of the CDR3: TGTGCCAGCTCACCGCTAGCGAGCTCCTACAATGAGCAGTTCTTC. Translation: CASSPLASSYNEQFF. The chain couples TRBV18 to TRBJ2-1; a weak D match, TRBD2 (6 bases). This CDR3 is 15 amino acids long. The V end was cut by 3 bases, the J end by 0 bases, with 9 bases between. Germline values: CDR1 KGHSH, CDR2 LQKENI.